This passage covers 5 T cell receptor beta chains from one sample sequenced in a study of cytomegalovirus exposure and HLA in healthy donors. Primers: 60 Vbeta forward and 13 Jbeta reverse. Clones were sequenced by immunoSEQ multiplex PCR, and TCRdb holds only the in-frame ones, with some missing. This sample has about 95,000 clones, with about two thirds found just once. Sequenced input: PBMCs. The receptors here all came from a woman aged 50 to 60 in good health and CMV-seropositive.

This sequence joins TRBV20-1 and TRBJ2-7; D remains ambiguous. Trimming took 4 bases from V and 7 from J, leaving 11 bases between them. Germline CDR1 reads DFQATT; CDR2 reads SNEGSKA (reference sequence). This CDR3 spans 11 amino acids. DNA for the CDR3: TGCAGTGCTACCCAAGACTGGGAGCAGTACTTC. This translates into CSATQDWEQYF.

This clone was recorded a few times. This sequence joins TRBV10-3 and TRBJ1-1, with D possibly matching TRBD1 (6 bases). This CDR3 comprises 15 residues. Between the trimmed V and J ends, which lost 0 bases and 3 bases, there was a span of 11 bases. Germline V gives CDR1 ENHRY, CDR2 SYGVKD. The CDR3 sequence: CAISESTGAYTEAFF. As DNA, the CDR3 is TGTGCCATCAGTGAGTCGACAGGAGCCTACACTGAAGCTTTCTTT.

This clone was counted a few times. The genes are TRBV28 and TRBJ2-4; 8 bases map to TRBD2. Unmatched junction bases numbered 11, after V lost 5 bases and J lost 5 bases. The CDR3 has 16 residues. Germline-derived CDR1 and CDR2 are MDHEN and SYDVKM. CDR3 sequence (DNA): TGTGCCAGCAGTCACGGGGGGGTGGGTTTAGAAAACATTCAGTACTTC. It translates to CASSHGGVGLENIQYF.

The chain employs TRBV19 and TRBJ2-7; no firm D call. V was shortened by 2 bases and J by 3 bases, with 14 bases between the two germline ends. This CDR3 is 15 amino acids long. In germline, CDR1 is LNHDA, CDR2 SQIVND (reference sequence). The CDR3 DNA sequence: TGTGCCAGTAGTATATTCACTCCCACGGGCTACGAGCAGTACTTC. It specifies CASSIFTPTGYEQYF.

This chain uses TRBV2 with TRBJ1-1; TRBD1 is a possible D gene (5 bases). V lost 7 bases to trimming and J lost 1 base, with 7 bases between them. CDR1 is SNHLY and CDR2 is FYNNEI in the germline V gene. The CDR3 extends over 12 amino acids. CDR3 residues: CASTDRNTEAFF. CDR3 sequence (DNA): TGTGCCAGCACTGACAGGAACACTGAAGCTTTCTTT.